What follows describes a single TCR beta chain. The data were obtained in a study of CD8 T cells in Susac syndrome. This CDR3 has 13 residues. V was shortened by 0 bases and J by 4 bases, with 8 bases between the two germline ends. Germline V lookup: CDR1 SQVTM, CDR2 ANQGSEA. The patients serving as multiple sclerosis controls were treatment-naive. They had stable or active relapsing-remitting disease and fulfilled revised McDonald criteria. Reverse transcription of roughly 0.5 to 1 ug RNA was performed with random hexamers. The method of amplification for TCR beta CDR3 was immunoSEQ multiplex PCR, covering 54 Vbeta and 13 Jbeta. TCRdb re-analysed the immunoSEQ multiplex PCR reads in MiXCR, keeping a single row per CDR3 protein. The repertoire holds 200,000 to 250,000 distinct CDR3 sequences, with 95% as singletons.

The sample taken for sequencing was CD4+ T cells from PBMCs. The receptor's source is a human donor with multiple sclerosis. The genes are TRBV29-1 and TRBJ2-3, with D unresolved. The CDR3, as DNA: TGCAGCGTTGAAGATCGCCCCCCAGATACGCAGTATTTT. Encoded protein: CSVEDRPPDTQYF.